These 19 T cell receptor beta chains were sequenced from one sample in a study of shared clonotypes between healthy human individuals. Here immunoSEQ multiplex PCR was the method, and the copy in TCRdb shows in-frame clones only, minus some. This sample yields about 1.1 million clones, of which approximately 80% are seen a single time; around 0.61% belongs to the top ten. The specimen was memory CD4+ T cells from PBMCs. Noted subset: CD45RA-negative fraction. The receptor source for this set is a young man in good health. Some clones in this sample may be carry-over from other donors' samples.

At least ten counts were recorded for this clone. Other DNA sequences in this sample translate to the same CDR3. The chain has TRBV6-1 and TRBJ1-5, with 8 bases lining up with TRBD1. Per germline, CDR1 MNHNS and CDR2 SASEGT. V gave up 6 bases and J gave up 2 bases; unmatched junction bases: 3. The CDR3 is made up of 14 amino acids. The CDR3 here is CASSPTGGNQPQHF. CDR3 nucleotides: TGTGCCAGCAGCCCGACAGGGGGCAATCAGCCCCAGCATTTT.

The chain couples TRBV5-1 to TRBJ2-7, with D possibly TRBD2 on 5 matching bases. Germline V CDR1 and CDR2: SGHRS, YFSETQ. The V end was cut by 5 bases, the J end by 4 bases, with 13 bases between. The CDR3 is 13 amino acids. The CDR3 is CASREPGWYEQYF. Here the CDR3 DNA reads TGCGCCAGCAGAGAGCCGGGGTGGTACGAGCAGTACTTC.

This chain links TRBV2 with TRBJ1-5; a weak D match, TRBD1 (6 bases). V was pared by 6 bases and J by 9 bases, with 18 bases between. CDR3 length: 14 residues. Germline CDR1 is SNHLY and CDR2 is FYNNEI. The CDR3 reads CASRADSDLGPQHF. CDR3 coding DNA: TGTGCCAGCAGAGCGGACAGCGATCTGGGGCCCCAGCATTTT.

The chain joins TRBV6-6 to TRBJ2-5, with D perhaps TRBD2 (5 bases). The CDR3 runs 16 residues. V gave up 2 bases and J gave up 2 bases, with 15 bases separating them. Germline V CDR1 and CDR2: MNHNY, SVGAGI (reference sequence). CDR3: CASSYRPASQQETQYF. CDR3 sequence (DNA): TGTGCCAGCAGTTACCGACCGGCTAGCCAACAAGAGACCCAGTACTTC.

This clone has at least ten counts. The V call is TRBV5-1, the J call TRBJ2-7, with a possible D match to TRBD1 (6 bases). This CDR3 is built from 13 residues. The ends were cut back, 2 bases at V and 3 bases at J, with 9 bases in the middle. The germline V gene encodes CDR1 SGHRS and CDR2 YFSETQ. Here the CDR3 reads CASSFIRGYEQYF. The CDR3 nucleotides are TGCGCCAGCAGCTTCATCAGGGGCTACGAGCAGTACTTC.

V usage is TRBV14 and J usage is TRBJ2-1; D not resolved. The CDR3 totals 13 residues. With 10 bases removed from V and 0 bases from J, the gap between germline ends came to 10 bases. The germline CDR1 and CDR2 sequences are SGHDN and FVKESK. This CDR3 is CATSRSSYNEQFF. The CDR3 DNA follows: TGTGCCACCAGTAGGAGCTCCTACAATGAGCAGTTCTTC.

The gene calls are TRBV7-2 and TRBJ1-1; a weak D match, TRBD1 (6 bases). Germline V lookup: CDR1 SGHTA, CDR2 FQGNSA. The CDR3 spans 14 residues. V lost 5 bases, J lost 1 base, and 11 bases lay in between. CDR3 amino acids: CASSLSQGNTEAFF. In DNA, the CDR3 is TGTGCCAGCAGCCTCTCACAGGGGAACACTGAAGCTTTCTTT.

About this clone: Other DNA sequences of this sample code for an identical CDR3. This chain joins TRBV9 and TRBJ2-1; possibly TRBD2 for D (5 bases). This CDR3 region has 15 residues. CDR1 is SGDLS and CDR2 is YYNGEE in the germline V gene. V was cut by 0 bases and J by 4 bases, with 11 bases left in between. DNA for the CDR3: TGTGCCAGCAGCGTAGGTCCTAGCCCATACAATGAGCAGTTCTTC. Protein: CASSVGPSPYNEQFF. Variable domain in full (rest from reference TRBV9 and TRBJ2-1): DSGVTQTPKHLITATGQRVTLRCSPRSGDLSVYWYQQSLDQGLQFLIQYYNGEERAKGNILERFSAQQFPDLHSELNLSSLELGDSALYFCASSVGPSPYNEQFFGPGTRLTVL.

As concerns this clone: Other DNA variants within this sample encode the same CDR3. The chain joins TRBV29-1 to TRBJ1-1, with a weak D call TRBD1 (6 bases). This CDR3 is 13 amino acids long. Germline CDR1 and CDR2: SQVTM and ANQGSEA. Trimming removed 5 bases from V and 8 bases from J, with 18 bases in between. CDR3 sequence reads: CSVNEQGVGEAFF. CDR3 nucleotides: TGCAGCGTTAACGAACAGGGAGTCGGAGAAGCTTTCTTT. Looking up the rest from reference TRBV29-1 and TRBJ1-1 gives the full variable domain: SAVISQKPSRDICQRGTSLTIQCQVDSQVTMMFWYRQQPGQSLTLIATANQGSEATYESGFVIDKFPISRPNLTFSTLTVSNMSPEDSSIYLCSVNEQGVGEAFFGQGTRLTVV.

The chain recombines TRBV5-1 with TRBJ1-2; 8 bases fit TRBD1. This CDR3 region has 16 residues. Germline V gives CDR1 SGHRS, CDR2 YFSETQ. The junction had 9 bases not matched to a gene; V was cut back by 2 bases and J by 3 bases. The CDR3 reads CASSLGQGQGDYGYTF. Written as DNA, the CDR3 is TGCGCCAGCAGCTTAGGACAGGGTCAGGGGGACTATGGCTACACCTTC.

The chain is built from TRBV18 and TRBJ2-4, with 15 bases lining up with TRBD2. CDR3 length equals 20 residues. Germline V gene sequence: CDR1 KGHSH, CDR2 LQKENI. J gave up 6 bases and V 3 bases, and 15 bases lay outside the gene matches. CDR3 residues: CASSPYERRTSGRGGNIQYF. The DNA for the CDR3 is TGTGCCAGCTCACCGTACGAACGACGGACTAGCGGGAGGGGTGGAAACATTCAGTACTTC.

This clone was seen a few times. V and J are TRBV9 and TRBJ1-3, with D uncertain. Trimming cost V 4 bases and J 0 bases, with 17 bases left between them. The CDR3 runs 17 residues. Germline values: CDR1 SGDLS, CDR2 YYNGEE. For the CDR3, the DNA is TGTGCCAGCAGCCCGAACCCTATCCGTAGCTCTGGAAACACCATATATTTT. It yields the protein CASSPNPIRSSGNTIYF.

The chain recombines TRBV2 with TRBJ2-1; 13 bases match TRBD2. CDR1 and CDR2 (germline): SNHLY, FYNNEI. The CDR3 totals 16 residues. After removal of 7 bases from V and 6 bases from J, the junction contained 9 bases not matched to a gene. The DNA of the CDR3 is TGTGCCAGCATGCTTCCGGGACTAGCGGGATTCAATGAGCAGTTCTTC. It translates to CASMLPGLAGFNEQFF.

The chain recombines TRBV9 with TRBJ1-2; the match to TRBD1 covers 9 bases. CDR1 is SGDLS and CDR2 is YYNGEE in the germline V gene. There are 14 residues in the CDR3. V was pared by 3 bases and J by 4 bases, with 4 bases of the junction left unmatched. The CDR3 protein is CASSAGDRVYGYTF. CDR3 nucleotide sequence: TGTGCCAGCAGCGCCGGGGACAGGGTCTATGGCTACACCTTC.

The CDR3 DNA follows: TGTGCCAGCAGCTCCCCTAATTACGACGCTGAAGCTTTCTTT. This sequence encodes CASSSPNYDAEAFF. The chain joins TRBV7-8 to TRBJ1-1; D gene ambiguous. The CDR3 is made up of 14 amino acids. The germline CDR1 and CDR2 sequences are SGHVS and FQNEAQ. Between the trimmed V and J ends, which lost 4 bases and 6 bases, there was a span of 15 bases.

The chain uses TRBV7-9 and TRBJ1-2; D gene uncertain. V shed 2 bases and J shed 6 bases, with 16 bases lying between them. CDR1 and CDR2 (germline): SEHNR, FQNEAQ (reference sequence). The CDR3 runs to 15 residues. The CDR3 nucleotides are TGTGCCAGCAGCTTATCACAGCAACGTTATCATGGCTACACCTTC. Protein product: CASSLSQQRYHGYTF.

This clone was found a few times. The chain is built from TRBV11-2 and TRBJ2-1; weak D call: TRBD1 (6 bases). Germline values: CDR1 SGHAT, CDR2 FQNNGV. The CDR3 is 15 amino acids. Trimming took 1 base from V and 2 from J, leaving 9 bases between them. CDR3 in DNA: TGTGCCAGCAGCTTAGGTCCAGGGGCCTACAATGAGCAGTTCTTC. This codes for CASSLGPGAYNEQFF.

The V gene is TRBV6-5, the J gene TRBJ2-5; D call uncertain. The germline V gene has CDR1 MNHEY and CDR2 SVGAGI. Trimming left V 2 bases short and J 0 bases short, with 7 bases between. The CDR3 totals 14 residues. The chain's CDR3 is CASSYNRYQETQYF. CDR3 nucleotides: TGTGCCAGCAGTTACAATCGATACCAAGAGACCCAGTACTTC.

The chain has TRBV15 and TRBJ2-7; D is possibly TRBD2 (7 bases). This CDR3 region has 16 residues. The V end lost 5 bases, the J end lost 3 bases, and 20 bases lay between the germline ends. Per the germline V gene, CDR1 is LNHNV and CDR2 is YYDKDF (reference sequence). CDR3 protein: CATSPGGGGGIYEQYF. CDR3 nucleotide sequence: TGTGCCACCAGCCCCGGGGGCGGGGGCGGGATCTACGAGCAGTACTTC.